This T cell receptor (beta chain) was sequenced during a study of technical replicates of blood from a handful of donors. Assay: immunoSEQ multiplex PCR; the TCRdb copy retains only in-frame clones and omits some. Of about 13,000 clones in the sample, around 79% were seen once. Germline V gene lookup returns CDR1 SGHRS and CDR2 YFSETQ. The junction had 2 bases not matched to a gene; V was cut back by 4 bases and J by 0 bases. The CDR3 runs 14 residues. The chain couples TRBV5-1 to TRBJ2-7, with TRBD2 matching over 9 bases. Source material: PBMCs. The sequence derives from a human donor in good health. CDR3 bases: TGCGCCAGCAGCATTAGCGGGAGCTCCTACGAGCAGTACTTC. It translates to CASSISGSSYEQYF.